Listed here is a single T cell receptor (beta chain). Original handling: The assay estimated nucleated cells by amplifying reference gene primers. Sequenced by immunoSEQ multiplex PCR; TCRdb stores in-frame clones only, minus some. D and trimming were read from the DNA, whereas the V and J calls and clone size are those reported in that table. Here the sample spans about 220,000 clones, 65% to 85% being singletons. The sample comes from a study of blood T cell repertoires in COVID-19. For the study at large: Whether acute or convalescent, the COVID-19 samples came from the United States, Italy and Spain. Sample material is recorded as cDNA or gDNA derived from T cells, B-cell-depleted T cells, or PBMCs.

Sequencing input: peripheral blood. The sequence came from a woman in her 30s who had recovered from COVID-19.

The chain's CDR3 is CASSAGTGVSNQPQHF. DNA for the CDR3: TGTGCCAGTAGTGCCGGGACAGGGGTATCCAATCAGCCCCAGCATTTT. J is TRBJ1-5 and V is TRBV19, with 10 bases aligning to TRBD1. The CDR3 extends over 16 amino acids. Germline V lookup: CDR1 LNHDA, CDR2 SQIVND (reference sequence). Trimming cost V 5 bases and J 3 bases; bases outside gene matches: 7. Together with reference TRBV19 and TRBJ1-5, the CDR3 gives the full variable domain: DGGITQSPKYLFRKEGQNVTLSCEQNLNHDAMYWYRQDPGQGLRLIYYSQIVNDFQKGDIAEGYSVSREKKESFPLTVTSAQKNPTAFYLCASSAGTGVSNQPQHFGDGTRLSIL.